The sequence of this T cell receptor (beta chain) was determined in a study of T cell responses to AZD1222 COVID-19 vaccine. General study findings and limits: Samples come after the peak T cell response, not at day 14. Among vaccine-associated CD4 TCRs, coverage spanned spike, with dominance at 160-218 and 743-854. In the spike-specific TCR repertoire, nearly half reportedly target unmutated variant regions. Females outnumbered males among donors, who were mostly white British; clonal diversity was possibly underestimated.

The trim removed 3 bases at V and 7 bases at J, leaving 14 bases unmatched. Germline CDR1 is DFQATT and CDR2 is SNEGSKA (reference sequence). The CDR3 contains 16 residues. Clones were sequenced by immunoSEQ multiplex PCR, and TCRdb holds only the in-frame ones, with some missing. The data hold 95,000 to 100,000 clones, with about four fifths observed a single time. Note on this clone: The antigen remains unidentified.

This sequence originates from an adult who received the AZD1222 COVID-19 vaccine. The genes are TRBV20-1 and TRBJ1-5; 8 bases are a match to TRBD1. Source: peripheral blood, taken 28 days after the second AZD1222 dose. CDR3 in amino acids: CSASRGLLQGAQPQHF. The CDR3 DNA is TGCAGTGCTAGTAGGGGCCTTCTCCAGGGGGCCCAGCCCCAGCATTTT.